This TCR beta chain derives from a study of blood T cells in healthy people across ages. The study, taken as a whole, reports: Long-lived donors exceeded aged donors in naive CD4+ cells and diversity.

This clonotype was counted once. Antigen: not known. The authors ran a second PCR of about 6 to 12 cycles using a sample-barcoded 5' primer and a J-beta primer mix. TCRdb reprocessed the 5' RACE reads via MiXCR and lists one record per CDR3 protein. The table records fewer than 950,000 distinct CDR3 sequences, about 34% of them present only once. CDR1 and CDR2 from the germline V gene are KGHSH and LQKENI. This CDR3 is 16 amino acids long. With V trimmed by 3 bases and J by 7 bases, 13 bases remained unmatched. The clonotype comes from a man younger than 35 in good health. The sample taken for sequencing was blood. The chain uses TRBV18 and TRBJ2-7, with TRBD2 identical over 9 bases. CDR3 DNA: TGTGCCAGCTCACCCTACGCCTTAGCGGGGGACAATGAGCAGTACTTC. It yields the protein CASSPYALAGDNEQYF.